The clone carrying this T cell receptor beta chain has ten or more counts. The antigen remains unidentified. The sample is drawn from a study of T cells after yellow fever vaccination. Overall study findings and caveats: Faster peaking, at day 5 versus 15, marked a secondary response that was weaker. Clonotypes appearing in both CD4 and CD8 compartments existed, and their share was small. Detected again after the booster were most primary-vaccination clones, at nearly 97% CD4 and 70% to 90% CD8. Abundant clonotypes from the bulk population could get into FACS-sorted repertoires as contaminants.

The CDR3 extends over 15 amino acids. The germline V gene has CDR1 LGHNA and CDR2 YSLEER. V gave up 4 bases and J gave up 0 bases, with 9 bases separating them. TCRdb re-derived calls from the 5' RACE reads in MiXCR, one entry per CDR3 protein. The sample yields some 420,000 distinct CDR3 sequences, about 17% seen once. The sample was PBMCs, taken before the yellow fever booster vaccination. This clonotype originated in a man between 18 and 35 years old who received the YFV17D yellow fever vaccine. The genes are TRBV4-3 and TRBJ1-4, with D possibly TRBD1 on 5 matching bases. The CDR3 protein is CASSPLRATNEKLFF. DNA of the CDR3: TGCGCCAGCAGCCCCCTCAGGGCAACTAATGAAAAACTGTTTTTT.